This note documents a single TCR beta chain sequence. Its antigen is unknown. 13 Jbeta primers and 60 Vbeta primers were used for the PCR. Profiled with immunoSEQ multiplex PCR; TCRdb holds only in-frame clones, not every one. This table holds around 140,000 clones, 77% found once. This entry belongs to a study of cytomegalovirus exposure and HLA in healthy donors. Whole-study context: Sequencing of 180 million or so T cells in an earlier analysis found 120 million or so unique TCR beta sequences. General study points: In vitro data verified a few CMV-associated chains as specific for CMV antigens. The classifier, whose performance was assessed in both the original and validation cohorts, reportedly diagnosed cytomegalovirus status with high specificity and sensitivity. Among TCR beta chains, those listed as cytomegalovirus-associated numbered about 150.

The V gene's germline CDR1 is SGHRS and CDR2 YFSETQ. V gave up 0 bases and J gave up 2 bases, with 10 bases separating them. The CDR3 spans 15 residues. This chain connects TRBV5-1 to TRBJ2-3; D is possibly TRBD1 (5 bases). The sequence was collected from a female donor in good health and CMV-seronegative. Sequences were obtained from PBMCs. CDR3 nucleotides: TGCGCCAGCAGCTTGGGGGGCAGCTTCACAGATACGCAGTATTTT. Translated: CASSLGGSFTDTQYF.